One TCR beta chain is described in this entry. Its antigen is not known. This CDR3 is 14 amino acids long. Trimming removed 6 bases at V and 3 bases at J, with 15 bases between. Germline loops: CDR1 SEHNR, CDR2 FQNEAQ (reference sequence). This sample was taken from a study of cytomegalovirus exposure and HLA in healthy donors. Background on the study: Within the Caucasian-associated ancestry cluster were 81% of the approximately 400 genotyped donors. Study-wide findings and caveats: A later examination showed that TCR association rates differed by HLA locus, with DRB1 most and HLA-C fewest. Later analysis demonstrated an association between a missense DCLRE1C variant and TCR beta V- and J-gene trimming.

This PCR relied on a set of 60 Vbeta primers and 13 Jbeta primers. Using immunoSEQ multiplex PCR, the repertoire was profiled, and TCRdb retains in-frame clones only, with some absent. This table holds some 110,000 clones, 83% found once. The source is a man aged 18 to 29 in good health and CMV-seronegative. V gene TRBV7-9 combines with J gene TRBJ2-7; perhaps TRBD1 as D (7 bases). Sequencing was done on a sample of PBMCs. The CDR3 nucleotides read TGTGCCAGCAGTAACGGGGGACAGAGCTACGAGCAGTACTTC. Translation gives CASSNGGQSYEQYF. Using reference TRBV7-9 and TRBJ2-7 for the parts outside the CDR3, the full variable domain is DTGVSQNPRHKITKRGQNVTFRCDPISEHNRLYWYRQTLGQGPEFLTYFQNEAQLEKSRLLSDRFSAERPKGSFSTLEIQRTEQGDSAMYLCASSNGGQSYEQYFGPGTRLTVT.